This T cell receptor beta chain was sequenced for a study of T cells after posttransplantation cyclophosphamide. Cyclophosphamide on days +3 and +4 followed busulfan-fludarabine conditioning and a marrow graft. Only in-frame clones appear in the TCRdb table, and some are missing; sequencing was by immunoSEQ multiplex PCR. The sample records fewer than 20,000 clones, 70% to 80% being singletons. The study, taken as a whole, reports: TRB overlap between skin or GI tissue T cells and blood was limited. Donor CD8+ memory clones often dominated recipient blood repertoires at later times.

To note about this clone: What it binds is not known.

This receptor was identified in a young adult male patient who received an allogeneic stem cell transplant from a related donor, was CMV-positive, and had acute GVHD only. T cells may partly derive from the graft donor. The sample consisted of PBMCs, taken after an allogeneic stem cell transplant with post-transplant cyclophosphamide.

The CDR3 DNA follows: TGCGCCAGCAGTGAGAGGCAGGGGAGCTATGGCTACACCTTC. Translation: CASSERQGSYGYTF. The gene calls are TRBV10-2 and TRBJ1-2, with D tentatively TRBD1 (6 bases). The CDR3 is made up of 14 amino acids. Germline V gene sequence: CDR1 WSHSY, CDR2 SAAADI. V lost 2 bases, J lost 4 bases, and 11 bases lay in between.